Sequencing of this TCR beta chain was carried out in a study of shared T cell receptors in the human thymus (dated by TCRdb to about 2021). With regard to the full study: The study examined how self-reactive, shared T-cell receptor alpha chains are generated in the human thymus.

Its CDR3 holds 14 amino acids, cysteine through phenylalanine. The DNA shown is the 42-base CDR3, in frame from base 1. CDR1 and CDR2, looked up from the germline V gene, are SGHVS and FQNEAQ. The germline V and J ends show losses of 3 bases and 2 bases respectively, and no gene match explains 1 base of the junction. With regard to this clone: This clone's antigen is unknown. No base-level quality is on record; no much larger clone is a single base apart.

Libraries were prepared through the immunoSEQ multiplex PCR assay. Entries here come from immuneACCESS through TCRdb and include only in-frame sequences with V and J called. Some clones fail to appear in such tables; in the studies checked, an unresolved V gene covers under half of the shortfall, and the cause of the remainder is unknown. The sample table records some 660,000 clones; around 87% of these occur just once. The ten largest make up 0.0094% of the sample. The same sample was also studied in work on human thymus T cells. Per that second paper: Immunologically healthy infants undergoing open corrective cardiac surgery for congenital heart defects in Finland were used as donors. The thymus tissue came from surgical resects taken out during corrective cardiac surgery. V and J gene segment usage appeared biased in both thymic and peripheral blood repertoires. The related research found that thymic TCR repertoires overlapped highly between unrelated individuals. The study used fewer than ten infant thymus samples plus four related peripheral blood samples to characterize TCR alpha and beta repertoires. Donor ages ranged from about 6 to 250 days, and the cohort comprised about six male and a couple of female infants. Thymocytes were freed from the tissue by mechanical means and kept at -70 degrees C as pellets of roughly 10-32 million cells. A QIAsymphony instrument was used to extract genomic DNA from the frozen cell pellets. TCRB and TCRAD loci were amplified from a standardized quantity of quality-controlled genomic DNA using the immunoSEQ multiplex PCR assay. The amplicons covered the V(D)J region and were long enough to include the CDR3 and to identify the V and J genes. Amplicon sequencing was performed on an Illumina platform through the commercial immunoSEQ service. Primer bias and sequencing errors were corrected as previously described, and TCRAD and TCRB definitions were based on the IMGT database. Repertoires were analysed with immunoSEQ Analyzer 3.0 and VDJTools, covering basic statistics, V/J segment usage, diversity estimates, rarefaction and pairwise overlap. To estimate diversity, the Chao1, ChaoE, Efron-Thisted, Shannon and inverse Simpson indices were applied, and diversity was also estimated on datasets down-sampled to the smallest sample. Repertoire overlap was assessed by strict matching of CDR3 nucleotide sequence, V gene and J gene, and clustering was done by Jaccard-based multidimensional scaling. On average, thymus samples gave 800,000 or so unique TCRB clonotypes, whereas blood samples gave 75,000 to 95,000.

Sequencing was done on a sample of thymocytes. The chain is encoded by TRBV7-8 joined to TRBJ1-1; 9 nucleotides in the junction match TRBD1. The receptor was isolated from a boy in the first two years of life with a congenital heart defect. Donor details come from another sample of the same person, matched by shared clones. The DNA is as follows: TGTGCCAGCAGCTTGGGACAGGGAAACACTGAAGCTTTCTTT. Translated, it reads CASSLGQGNTEAFF. With the portions outside the CDR3 filled from the reference TRBV7-8 and TRBJ1-1 genes, the complete variable region becomes GAGVSQSPRYKVAKRGQDVALRCDPISGHVSLFWYQQALGQGPEFLTYFQNEAQLDKSGLPSDRFFAERPEGSVSTLKIQRTQQEDSAVYLCASSLGQGNTEAFFGQGTRLTVV.